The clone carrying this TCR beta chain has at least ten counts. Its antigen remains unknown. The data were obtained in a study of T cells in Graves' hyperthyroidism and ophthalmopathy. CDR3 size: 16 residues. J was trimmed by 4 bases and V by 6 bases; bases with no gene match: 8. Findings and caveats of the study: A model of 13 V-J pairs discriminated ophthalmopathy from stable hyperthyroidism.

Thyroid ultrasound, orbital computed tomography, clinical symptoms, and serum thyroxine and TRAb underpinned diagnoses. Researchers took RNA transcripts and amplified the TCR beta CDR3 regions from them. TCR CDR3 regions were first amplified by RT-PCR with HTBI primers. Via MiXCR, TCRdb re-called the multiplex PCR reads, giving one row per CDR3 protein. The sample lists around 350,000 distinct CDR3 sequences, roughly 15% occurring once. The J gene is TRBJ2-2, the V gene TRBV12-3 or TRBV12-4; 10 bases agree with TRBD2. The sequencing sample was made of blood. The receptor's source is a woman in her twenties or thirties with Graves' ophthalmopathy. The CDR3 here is CASSYGLADGTGELFF. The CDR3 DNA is TGTGCCAGCAGCTACGGACTAGCGGACGGCACCGGGGAGCTGTTTTTT.